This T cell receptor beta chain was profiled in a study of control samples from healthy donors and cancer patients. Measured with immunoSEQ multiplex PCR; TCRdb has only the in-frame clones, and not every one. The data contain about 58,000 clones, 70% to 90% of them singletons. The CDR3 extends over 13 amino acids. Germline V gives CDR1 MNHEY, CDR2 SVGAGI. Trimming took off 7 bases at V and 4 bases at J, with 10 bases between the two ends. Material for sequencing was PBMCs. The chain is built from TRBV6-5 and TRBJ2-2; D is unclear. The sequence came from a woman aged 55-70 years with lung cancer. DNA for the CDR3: TGTGCCAGCAAGGATTATATCACCGGGGAGCTGTTTTTT. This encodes CASKDYITGELFF.